This passage covers 24 T cell receptor beta chains from one sample sequenced in a study of cytomegalovirus exposure and HLA in healthy donors. The study ran its PCR with 60 Vbeta and 13 Jbeta primers. The method was immunoSEQ multiplex PCR; TCRdb's version includes in-frame clones alone and lacks a portion of them. The table records about 130,000 clones, roughly four fifths of them present only once. Sequencing was carried out using PBMCs. Receptor source: a male donor in good health and CMV-seropositive.

The CDR3 reads CASSIVGPGTDTQYF. In DNA form, the CDR3 reads TGTGCCAGCAGCATAGTCGGTCCGGGCACAGATACGCAGTATTTT. This rearrangement joins TRBV7-3 to TRBJ2-3; D is undetermined. The germline V gene encodes CDR1 SGHTA and CDR2 FQGTGA. The CDR3 sequence is 15 residues long. Between the trimmed V and J ends, which lost 5 bases and 1 base, there was a span of 13 bases.

The chain has TRBV9 and TRBJ2-3, with 9 bases fitting TRBD2. The CDR3 sequence is 15 residues long. Germline V lookup: CDR1 SGDLS, CDR2 YYNGEE. The junction had 5 bases not matched to a gene; V was cut back by 6 bases and J by 0 bases. The CDR3 protein is CASTYGTSSTDTQYF. For the CDR3, the DNA is TGTGCCAGCACCTACGGGACTAGCAGCACAGATACGCAGTATTTT.

The V gene is TRBV7-9, the J gene TRBJ2-1, with 8 bases that match TRBD1. CDR3 size: 18 residues. Germline V CDR1 and CDR2: SEHNR, FQNEAQ (reference sequence). J gave up 1 base and V 5 bases, and 13 bases lay outside the gene matches. The chain's CDR3 is CASSPFRGQALSYNEQFF. The DNA of the CDR3 is TGTGCCAGCAGCCCTTTCCGGGGACAGGCCTTATCCTACAATGAGCAGTTCTTC.

V is TRBV27 and J is TRBJ2-5, with D possibly matching TRBD2 (5 bases). The V gene's germline CDR1 is MNHEY and CDR2 SMNVEV (reference sequence). There are 13 residues in the CDR3. Trimming pared 2 bases from V and 5 bases from J, leaving 9 bases between. The CDR3 sequence: CASSLIASETQYF. In nucleotides, the CDR3 is TGTGCCAGCAGTTTAATAGCGTCTGAGACCCAGTACTTC.

V usage is TRBV30 and J usage is TRBJ2-3; no clear D. There are 11 residues in the CDR3. Trimming cost V 4 bases and J 8 bases, with 10 bases left between them. Per germline, CDR1 GTSNPN and CDR2 SVGIG (reference sequence). In DNA form, the CDR3 reads TGTGCCTGGACGCCCGGTGTTACGCAGTATTTT. Residues: CAWTPGVTQYF. The full variable domain, rest sourced from reference TRBV30 and TRBJ2-3, is SQTIHQWPATLVQPVGSPLSLECTVEGTSNPNLYWYRQAAGRGLQLLFYSVGIGQISSEVPQNLSASRPQDRQFILSSKKLLLSDSGFYLCAWTPGVTQYFGPGTRLTVL.

Only a few counts were recorded for this clone. This rearrangement joins TRBV7-9 to TRBJ2-5, with a weak D call TRBD2 (6 bases). This CDR3 has 14 residues. V lost 5 bases and J 4 bases, leaving 14 bases between the germline ends. Looked up from germline, CDR1 is SEHNR and CDR2 is FQNEAQ (reference sequence). The CDR3 loop is CASSSGTEGETQYF. In nucleotides, the CDR3 is TGTGCCAGCAGCAGTGGGACGGAGGGAGAGACCCAGTACTTC.

V is TRBV5-5 and J is TRBJ2-7; a possible D gene is TRBD1 (7 bases). Trimming stripped 0 bases from V and 0 bases from J, with 10 bases between. Germline CDR1 SGHKS, CDR2 YYEKEE (reference sequence). The CDR3 runs to 15 residues. Here the CDR3 reads CASSLGGTASYEQYF. Here the CDR3 DNA reads TGTGCCAGCAGCTTGGGCGGGACAGCCTCCTACGAGCAGTACTTC.

The chain is built from TRBV18 and TRBJ2-1; no reliable D call. Germline V gene sequence: CDR1 KGHSH, CDR2 LQKENI. This CDR3 comprises 13 residues. The germline V and J ends were trimmed by 5 bases and 6 bases, with 11 bases remaining between them. The CDR3: CASSVGLTNEQFF. The CDR3 DNA reads as TGTGCCAGCTCAGTGGGCTTGACCAATGAGCAGTTCTTC. Drawing the rest from reference TRBV18 and TRBJ2-1, the complete variable domain is NAGVMQNPRHLVRRRGQEARLRCSPMKGHSHVYWYRQLPEEGLKFMVYLQKENIIDESGMPKERFSAEFPKEGPSILRIQQVVRGDSAAYFCASSVGLTNEQFFGPGTRLTVL.

The DNA of the CDR3 is TGTGCCAGCAGTCAACAGGCCACCGGGGAGCTGTTTTTT. Encoded protein: CASSQQATGELFF. The chain is built from TRBV28 and TRBJ2-2, with D possibly being TRBD1 (5 bases). The CDR3 totals 13 residues. Per the germline V gene, CDR1 is MDHEN and CDR2 is SYDVKM. Trimming pared 5 bases from V and 4 bases from J, leaving 8 bases between.

The chain is built from TRBV11-2 and TRBJ1-2; D is unresolved. Germline assignment: CDR1 SGHAT and CDR2 FQNNGV. V lost 5 bases to trimming and J lost 0 bases, with 16 bases between them. The CDR3 sequence is 16 residues long. CDR3 bases: TGTGCCAGCAGCCCCCCGGGTGAGCTAGCTAACTATGGCTACACCTTC. It yields the protein CASSPPGELANYGYTF.

This sequence joins TRBV5-1 and TRBJ2-5; TRBD1 agrees at 10 bases. This CDR3 contains 15 residues. V was clipped by 4 bases and J by 3 bases; unmatched bases: 6. Germline loops: CDR1 SGHRS, CDR2 YFSETQ. The CDR3 DNA follows: TGCGCCAGCAGCCGGACAGGGGGGGTAAAAGAGACCCAGTACTTC. Encoded protein: CASSRTGGVKETQYF.

The chain joins TRBV7-2 to TRBJ2-5, with TRBD1 matching over 8 bases. This CDR3 contains 14 residues. J was trimmed by 5 bases and V by 3 bases; bases with no gene match: 5. Germline V gene data show CDR1 as SGHTA and CDR2 as FQGNSA. CDR3 loop: CASSFGGQEETQYF. Written as DNA, the CDR3 is TGTGCCAGCAGCTTCGGGGGACAGGAGGAGACCCAGTACTTC.

The table lists this clone with a few counts. The chain recombines TRBV11-2 with TRBJ2-1, with TRBD1 matching over 7 bases. Germline CDR1 and CDR2: SGHAT and FQNNGV. Germline trimming cut 1 base from V and 9 bases from J; bases unmatched to any gene: 3. The CDR3 extends over 13 amino acids. The CDR3 protein is CASSLVGGGEQFF. The CDR3 nucleotides are TGTGCCAGCAGCTTAGTAGGGGGCGGTGAGCAGTTCTTC.

This rearrangement joins TRBV9 to TRBJ1-4, with D possibly matching TRBD1 (6 bases). V gave up 1 base and J gave up 6 bases, with 16 bases separating them. Germline V gives CDR1 SGDLS, CDR2 YYNGEE. The CDR3 loop spans 16 amino acids. The CDR3 protein is CASSVSFRGGHEKLFF. CDR3 DNA: TGTGCCAGCAGCGTATCGTTCAGGGGAGGGCATGAAAAACTGTTTTTT.

The V gene is TRBV9, the J gene TRBJ2-2, with TRBD2 identical over 10 bases. This CDR3 contains 15 residues. After removal of 3 bases from V and 6 bases from J, the junction contained 5 bases not matched to a gene. The germline gives CDR1 SGDLS, CDR2 YYNGEE. CDR3 DNA sequence: TGTGCCAGCAGCGCTACCACTAGCGGGGCCGGGGAGCTGTTTTTT. Protein product: CASSATTSGAGELFF.

J is TRBJ2-7 and V is TRBV7-2; 10 nucleotides match TRBD1. The CDR3 covers 16 residues. Germline lookup yields CDR1 SGHTA and CDR2 FQGNSA. With 1 base clipped from V and 6 bases from J, the junction kept 9 bases outside the gene matches. The CDR3 is CASSLGGGQGTGEQYF. In DNA form, the CDR3 reads TGTGCCAGCAGCTTAGGAGGGGGACAGGGGACGGGCGAGCAGTACTTC. The whole variable domain, filled in from reference TRBV7-2 and TRBJ2-7, reads GAGVSQSPSNKVTEKGKDVELRCDPISGHTALYWYRQSLGQGLEFLIYFQGNSAPDKSGLPSDRFSAERTGGSVSTLTIQRTQQEDSAVYLCASSLGGGQGTGEQYFGPGTRLTVT.

The chain uses TRBV5-1 and TRBJ1-2; 8 nucleotides align to TRBD1. Per the germline V gene, CDR1 is SGHRS and CDR2 is YFSETQ. V gave up 0 bases and J gave up 8 bases; unmatched junction bases: 6. This CDR3 has 14 amino acids. DNA for the CDR3: TGCGCCAGCAGCTTGGGGACAGGGACGTCCGGCTACACCTTC. This translates into CASSLGTGTSGYTF.

The chain carries TRBV28 and TRBJ2-7; D perhaps matches TRBD2 (6 bases). The V gene lost 1 base and the J gene lost 0 bases, with 7 bases spanning the gap. This CDR3 has 14 amino acids. Germline assignment: CDR1 MDHEN and CDR2 SYDVKM. CDR3 coding DNA: TGTGCCAGCAGTTTATACGGGAGCTCCTACGAGCAGTACTTC. Its translation: CASSLYGSSYEQYF. Full variable domain (remainder filled in from reference TRBV28 and TRBJ2-7): DVKVTQSSRYLVKRTGEKVFLECVQDMDHENMFWYRQDPGLGLRLIYFSYDVKMKEKGDIPEGYSVSREKKERFSLILESASTNQTSMYLCASSLYGSSYEQYFGPGTRLTVT.

This clone has a single count. V gene TRBV30 combines with J gene TRBJ1-1; TRBD1 matches at 10 bases. CDR1 and CDR2 from the germline V gene are GTSNPN and SVGIG (reference sequence). The CDR3 is made up of 12 amino acids. With 5 bases clipped from V and 8 bases from J, the junction kept 5 bases outside the gene matches. CDR3: CAWGGQGGEAFF. The CDR3 DNA follows: TGTGCCTGGGGCGGACAGGGGGGGGAAGCTTTCTTT.

This chain links TRBV4-3 with TRBJ2-7, with 7 bases aligning to TRBD2. Trimming at V came to 4 bases and at J to 5 bases, leaving 8 bases not matched to a gene. From germline, CDR1 is LGHNA and CDR2 YSLEER. The CDR3 runs 14 residues. CDR3 sequence: CASSPAREQDEQYF. DNA for the CDR3: TGCGCCAGCAGCCCTGCGCGGGAGCAGGACGAGCAGTACTTC.

This chain joins TRBV19 and TRBJ1-1; perhaps TRBD1 as D (5 bases). Trimming cost V 5 bases and J 5 bases, with 12 bases left between them. This CDR3 has 13 residues. Germline CDR1 LNHDA, CDR2 SQIVND (reference sequence). CDR3 coding DNA: TGTGCCAGTAGTGACTCGACAGAAACTGAAGCTTTCTTT. Its protein is CASSDSTETEAFF.

The chain is built from TRBV5-1 and TRBJ2-7, with D perhaps matching TRBD1 (6 bases). Per the germline V gene, CDR1 is SGHRS and CDR2 is YFSETQ. The V end was cut by 0 bases, the J end by 8 bases, with 9 bases between. This CDR3 region has 12 residues. Here the CDR3 DNA reads TGCGCCAGCAGCTTGGACAGGGTTCAGCAGTACTTC. Residues: CASSLDRVQQYF.

The V and J genes are TRBV27 and TRBJ2-7; 10 nucleotides match TRBD2. V gave up 8 bases and J gave up 2 bases; unmatched junction bases: 3. The CDR3 totals 13 residues. The V gene's germline CDR1 is MNHEY and CDR2 SMNVEV (reference sequence). The CDR3 bases are TGTGCCAGCGGACTAGCGGCCCCCTACGAGCAGTACTTC. Translation: CASGLAAPYEQYF.

CDR3 nucleotides: TGTGCCAGCAGTTCACAAGGATATCTAGGCGCTGAAGCTTTCTTT. This gives the protein CASSSQGYLGAEAFF. This rearrangement joins TRBV6-6 to TRBJ1-1; D unclear. This CDR3 has 15 amino acids. CDR1 is MNHNY and CDR2 is SVGAGI in the germline V gene (reference sequence). V was trimmed by 4 bases and J by 6 bases, leaving 18 bases between them.